This passage covers 28 T cell receptor beta chains from one sample sequenced in a study of OX40 agonist ivuxolimab in advanced cancers. This table comes from immunoSEQ multiplex PCR, and its TCRdb copy is limited to in-frame clones, with some not included. The sample lists tens of thousands of clones; nearly 90% were seen once. The source material was CD4+ or CD8+ T cells sorted from blood, sampled in a trial of the OX40 agonist ivuxolimab. The receptors originated from an adult with an advanced solid tumor such as melanoma, head and neck, liver or kidney cancer.

V and J are TRBV4-3 and TRBJ1-1; D remains ambiguous. The germline gives CDR1 LGHNA, CDR2 YSLEER. Deletions cut 1 base from V and 8 bases from J, with 11 bases between. The CDR3 contains 13 residues. CDR3 DNA: TGCGCCAGCAGCCAAGGCATGGGAATGGAAGCTTTCTTT. It translates to CASSQGMGMEAFF.

This clone turned up a few times. The rearrangement joins TRBV9 to TRBJ2-7; unclear D gene. CDR3 length equals 15 residues. V was cut by 4 bases and J by 0 bases, with 14 bases left in between. Germline-derived CDR1 and CDR2 are SGDLS and YYNGEE. CDR3 sequence reads: CASSPYKIPSYEQYF. The CDR3 bases are TGTGCCAGCAGCCCATACAAGATACCCTCCTACGAGCAGTACTTC.

The J gene is TRBJ1-1, the V gene TRBV6-1; 8 bases fit TRBD1. The germline V gene encodes CDR1 MNHNS and CDR2 SASEGT. This CDR3 region has 12 residues. J gave up 4 bases and V 6 bases, and 1 base lay outside the gene matches. CDR3 DNA: TGTGCCAGCAGGGGGACAGGCACTGAAGCTTTCTTT. The encoded protein is CASRGTGTEAFF.

A few counts support this clone. The rearrangement links TRBV9 to TRBJ1-5; D ambiguous. Trimming cost V 4 bases and J 3 bases, with 8 bases left between them. Germline lookup yields CDR1 SGDLS and CDR2 YYNGEE. There are 13 residues in the CDR3. The DNA of the CDR3 is TGTGCCAGCAGCACTGGGTCCAATCAGCCCCAGCATTTT. Translation gives CASSTGSNQPQHF.

The chain is built from TRBV2 and TRBJ1-5; D unclear. This CDR3 is 13 amino acids long. V lost 7 bases and J 1 base, leaving 8 bases between the germline ends. CDR1 is SNHLY, CDR2 FYNNEI, per germline. CDR3: CASTRRSNQPQHF. CDR3 DNA sequence: TGTGCCAGCACCCGACGGAGCAATCAGCCCCAGCATTTT.

The chain recombines TRBV5-5 with TRBJ1-4; D might be TRBD1 (5 bases). From germline, CDR1 is SGHKS and CDR2 YYEKEE (reference sequence). The V gene lost 6 bases and the J gene lost 0 bases, with 12 bases spanning the gap. This CDR3 spans 15 amino acids. The CDR3 spells CASTRDETTNEKLFF. The CDR3 DNA sequence: TGTGCCAGCACCCGGGACGAAACAACTAATGAAAAACTGTTTTTT.

This clone has more than one count but fewer than ten. This rearrangement joins TRBV13 to TRBJ2-6, with D unresolved. The CDR3 consists of 13 residues. Germline V gene sequence: CDR1 PRHDT, CDR2 FYEKMQ (reference sequence). V gave up 2 bases and J gave up 4 bases, with 3 bases separating them. The CDR3 nucleotides are TGTGCCAGCAGCTTAAGCGGGGCCAACGTCCTGACTTTC. It is translated as CASSLSGANVLTF. Full variable domain (rest looked up from reference TRBV13 and TRBJ2-6): AAGVIQSPRHLIKEKRETATLKCYPIPRHDTVYWYQQGPGQDPQFLISFYEKMQSDKGSIPDRFSAQQFSDYHSELNMSSLELGDSALYFCASSLSGANVLTFGAGSRLTVL.

The rearrangement joins TRBV7-9 to TRBJ2-1, with D possibly called TRBD1 or TRBD2 (5 bases each). Germline CDR1 and CDR2: SEHNR and FQNEAQ (reference sequence). V was pared by 5 bases and J by 5 bases, with 16 bases between. The CDR3 totals 15 residues. This CDR3 is CASSPRRRDDNEQFF. DNA of the CDR3: TGTGCCAGCAGCCCCCGGCGCAGGGACGACAATGAGCAGTTCTTC.

This chain joins TRBV10-2 and TRBJ2-1; 11 nucleotides match TRBD2. Germline V gene lookup returns CDR1 WSHSY and CDR2 SAAADI. The CDR3 has 14 residues. J lost 4 bases, V lost 4 bases, and 0 bases had no gene match. CDR3 DNA sequence: TGCGCCAGCAGTGGGACTAGCGGGTACAATGAGCAGTTCTTC. It yields the protein CASSGTSGYNEQFF.

The rearrangement joins TRBV29-1 to TRBJ2-3; D might be TRBD2 (6 bases). Germline values: CDR1 SQVTM, CDR2 ANQGSEA. The ends were cut back, 6 bases at V and 3 bases at J, with 22 bases in the middle. The CDR3 spans 16 residues. The CDR3: CSVAGVWGVSTDTQYF. CDR3 DNA: TGCAGCGTGGCCGGGGTATGGGGGGTTTCTACAGATACGCAGTATTTT.

This clone has a single count. The chain combines TRBV28 with TRBJ2-1; 12 bases align to TRBD2. The CDR3 covers 15 residues. Per germline, CDR1 MDHEN and CDR2 SYDVKM. The V segment lost 4 bases and the J segment 6 bases; nucleotides outside the gene matches: 4. The CDR3: CASSSSGGAVNEQFF. In DNA form, the CDR3 reads TGTGCCAGCAGTTCTAGCGGGGGGGCGGTCAATGAGCAGTTCTTC.

The chain links TRBV5-1 to TRBJ2-7; D gene unclear. The CDR3 is 13 residues long. CDR1 SGHRS and CDR2 YFSETQ come from the germline V gene. V lost 7 bases, J lost 4 bases, and 15 bases lay in between. The CDR3 coding sequence is TGCGCCAGCCATGGACGGATGGAATACGAGCAGTACTTC. This sequence encodes CASHGRMEYEQYF.

The gene calls are TRBV7-3 and TRBJ2-3; D is unresolved. Trimming stripped 5 bases from V and 1 base from J, with 4 bases between. The CDR3 has 12 residues. Germline values: CDR1 SGHTA, CDR2 FQGTGA. The CDR3 coding sequence is TGTGCCAGCAGCGAAGGCACAGATACGCAGTATTTT. Its translation: CASSEGTDTQYF.

This sequence joins TRBV27 and TRBJ2-2, with 7 bases aligning to TRBD1. The CDR3 is 14 amino acids. V shed 3 bases, J shed 3 bases, and the junction held 1 base outside the gene matches. Germline CDR1 and CDR2: MNHEY and SMNVEV (reference sequence). CDR3 residues: CASSFGQDTGELFF. The CDR3 DNA is TGTGCCAGCAGTTTCGGACAGGACACCGGGGAGCTGTTTTTT.

V gene TRBV5-1 combines with J gene TRBJ2-7; no definite D call. In germline, CDR1 is SGHRS, CDR2 YFSETQ. The CDR3 runs 11 residues. Trimming stripped 2 bases from V and 5 bases from J, with 5 bases between. The CDR3 DNA sequence: TGCGCCAGCAGCTTCGGAGACGAGCAGTACTTC. It encodes CASSFGDEQYF.

The chain employs TRBV6-1 and TRBJ2-7; TRBD1 matches 8 bases. From germline, CDR1 is MNHNS and CDR2 SASEGT. This CDR3 has 15 amino acids. Trimming cost V 4 bases and J 3 bases; bases outside gene matches: 8. The CDR3 DNA reads TGTGCCAGCAGTGTCGGGTTCGGACAGGGCTACGAGCAGTACTTC. Its protein is CASSVGFGQGYEQYF.

This clone was observed many times. One end of the junction varies from germline; a read error may be responsible. The V call is TRBV4-2, the J call TRBJ2-5; D is unresolved. CDR1 and CDR2 (germline): LGHNA, YNFKEQ. The CDR3 is 14 residues long. The CDR3 bases are TGTGCCAGCAGCCAAACGGTCAGCTCAGAGGCCCAGTACTTC. This sequence encodes CASSQTVSSEAQYF.

This chain connects TRBV19 to TRBJ2-7; a weak D match, TRBD1 (6 bases). V was cut by 1 base and J by 0 bases, with 10 bases left in between. CDR1 is LNHDA, CDR2 SQIVND, per germline (reference sequence). The CDR3 loop spans 15 amino acids. The DNA for the CDR3 is TGTGCCAGTAGTATAGCGGAGGACAGCTCCTACGAGCAGTACTTC. It yields the protein CASSIAEDSSYEQYF.

This clone is deemed medium-sized. The chain is built from TRBV9 and TRBJ1-6; D is ambiguous. Germline V lookup: CDR1 SGDLS, CDR2 YYNGEE. CDR3 size: 12 residues. Trimming cost V 4 bases and J 13 bases, with 12 bases left between them. CDR3 region: CASSTTWEPLHF. The CDR3 nucleotides read TGTGCCAGCAGCACTACTTGGGAGCCCCTCCACTTT.

This chain uses TRBV27 with TRBJ2-5, with D possibly called TRBD1 or TRBD2 (6 bases each). The J call may be faulty, since TRBJ2-7 better matches the DNA end. This CDR3 is built from 18 residues. CDR1 MNHEY and CDR2 SMNVEV come from the germline V gene (reference sequence). DNA for the CDR3: TGTGCCAGCAGTTTATCAGGCGGAGGGGGAGGCGGCTCCTACGAGCAGTACTTC. It yields the protein CASSLSGGGGGGSYEQYF.

The V and J genes are TRBV7-2 and TRBJ2-7; 10 bases are shared with TRBD2. The V and J ends lost 6 bases and 4 bases, in that order; junction bases with no gene match: 3. The CDR3 has 13 amino acids. Looked up from germline, CDR1 is SGHTA and CDR2 is FQGNSA. This CDR3 is CASRSGGEYEQYF. The CDR3 coding sequence is TGTGCCAGCAGAAGCGGGGGGGAGTACGAGCAGTACTTC.

This chain links TRBV5-4 with TRBJ1-3; no firm D call. V was shortened by 4 bases and J by 0 bases, with 11 bases between the two germline ends. Germline lookup yields CDR1 SGHNT and CDR2 YYREEE (reference sequence). This CDR3 contains 15 residues. Here the CDR3 DNA reads TGTGCCAGCAGCCCCGACCCCAGCTCTGGAAACACCATATATTTT. Translating it yields CASSPDPSSGNTIYF.

The chain couples TRBV27 to TRBJ2-5; D tentatively fits TRBD1 or TRBD2 (6 bases each). This CDR3 has 16 amino acids. Deletions cut 0 bases from V and 2 bases from J, with 13 bases between. In germline, CDR1 is MNHEY, CDR2 SMNVEV (reference sequence). The chain's CDR3 is CASSLSSGATQETQYF. The CDR3 nucleotides read TGTGCCAGCAGTTTATCTTCGGGGGCCACACAAGAGACCCAGTACTTC.

The genes are TRBV30 and TRBJ1-2; unclear D gene. The CDR3 consists of 12 residues. The ends were cut back, 4 bases at V and 0 bases at J, with 6 bases in the middle. Germline V gene lookup returns CDR1 GTSNPN and CDR2 SVGIG (reference sequence). The CDR3 sequence: CAWTAANYGYTF. CDR3 bases: TGTGCCTGGACCGCCGCTAACTATGGCTACACCTTC.

The CDR3 sequence is CASSYVVGAGVYGYTF. Here the CDR3 DNA reads TGTGCCAGCAGCTACGTTGTAGGGGCCGGTGTCTATGGCTACACCTTC. The gene calls are TRBV27 and TRBJ1-2, with D maybe TRBD1 (5 bases). With 6 bases removed from V and 4 bases from J, the gap between germline ends came to 21 bases. This CDR3 is built from 16 residues. Germline loops: CDR1 MNHEY, CDR2 SMNVEV (reference sequence).

V gene TRBV5-1 combines with J gene TRBJ2-7, with D possibly TRBD2 on 6 matching bases. The V gene lost 2 bases and the J gene lost 0 bases, with 9 bases spanning the gap. Germline values: CDR1 SGHRS, CDR2 YFSETQ. This CDR3 is built from 14 residues. The CDR3 nucleotides are TGCGCCAGCAGCTTTGGGGGAGGCTCCTACGAGCAGTACTTC. Translated: CASSFGGGSYEQYF.

In this sample, this clone turned up a few times. V and J are TRBV7-3 and TRBJ2-2; either TRBD1 or TRBD2 may fit D (5 bases each). V lost 4 bases and J lost 0, with 15 bases in between. Germline CDR1 SGHTA, CDR2 FQGTGA. The length of the CDR3 is 17 residues. CDR3 amino acids: CASSSLPGTPNTGELFF. The CDR3 DNA is TGTGCCAGCAGCTCGTTACCGGGGACCCCGAACACCGGGGAGCTGTTTTTT.

The chain has TRBV27 and TRBJ2-3; a possible D gene is TRBD2 (5 bases). CDR3 length equals 16 residues. V was pared by 0 bases and J by 1 base, with 11 bases between. In germline, CDR1 is MNHEY, CDR2 SMNVEV (reference sequence). CDR3 bases: TGTGCCAGCAGTTTATCGTTAGGCGGGCGCACAGATACGCAGTATTTT. Translated, it gives CASSLSLGGRTDTQYF.